A selection of T cell receptor beta chains follows, all from one sample in a study of cytomegalovirus exposure and HLA in healthy donors. Sequencing was performed with immunoSEQ multiplex PCR; in TCRdb, only in-frame clones are kept and a portion is missing. The profile shows about 120,000 clones, 81% of them singletons. Source material: PBMCs. The receptor set was obtained from a woman in her thirties or forties in good health and CMV-seronegative. CDR3s include the opening cysteine and the closing phenylalanine or tryptophan. The order of the fields is J gene, D gene, V gene, clone size, CDR3 protein, CDR3 DNA. D genes are given only for firm matches. Clone size, where shown, is once, few, many, or a class for clones that have expanded.

TRBJ2-4 | . | TRBV7-3 | . | CASSLTRNDIQYF | TGTGCCAGCAGCTTAACTAGAAATGACATTCAGTACTTC
TRBJ1-2 | . | TRBV18 | . | CASSPPSRTNYGYTF | TGTGCCAGCTCACCACCGTCCCGGACAAACTATGGCTACACCTTC
TRBJ1-4 | TRBD1 | TRBV4-1 | few | CASSQDWVAGGEKLFF | TGCGCCAGCAGCCAAGATTGGGTAGCAGGGGGAGAAAAACTGTTTTTT
TRBJ1-1 | TRBD1 | TRBV18 | . | CASSPLDRGRTEAFF | TGTGCCAGCTCACCATTGGACAGGGGGCGGACTGAAGCTTTCTTT
TRBJ1-1 | . | TRBV6-1 | . | CASPRTGLNTEAFF | TGTGCCAGTCCCCGTACAGGGCTGAACACTGAAGCTTTCTTT
TRBJ1-2 | TRBD1 | TRBV6-6 | few | CASRGTGGKGYTF | TGTGCCAGCAGGGGGACAGGGGGCAAGGGCTACACCTTC
TRBJ2-2 | TRBD2 | TRBV5-1 | once | CASSFSLAGNTGELFF | TGCGCCAGCAGCTTTTCACTAGCGGGGAACACCGGGGAGCTGTTTTTT
TRBJ2-7 | . | TRBV6-1 | . | CASREKLGRGSYEQYF | TGTGCCAGCAGGGAAAAACTTGGCAGGGGTTCCTACGAGCAGTACTTC
TRBJ2-1 | TRBD1 | TRBV13 | . | CASSPRQGPYNEQFF | TGTGCCAGCAGCCCCCGACAGGGACCCTACAATGAGCAGTTCTTC
TRBJ2-7 | TRBD1 | TRBV6-5 | . | CASRDRVKPYEQYF | TGTGCCAGCAGAGACAGGGTTAAGCCCTACGAGCAGTACTTC
TRBJ2-1 | . | TRBV2 | . | CASSEIRGHEQFF | TGTGCCAGCAGTGAAATAAGGGGTCATGAGCAGTTCTTC
TRBJ1-1 | . | TRBV7-3 | . | CASSSQGRNTEAFF | TGTGCCAGCAGCTCACAGGGCCGGAACACTGAAGCTTTCTTT
TRBJ1-5 | . | TRBV4-1 | few | CASSQTGSNQPQHF | TGCGCCAGCAGCCAAACAGGTAGCAATCAGCCCCAGCATTTT
TRBJ2-7 | TRBD1 | TRBV6-5 | once | CASSRKRDRDYEQYF | TGTGCCAGCAGTCGCAAAAGGGACAGGGACTACGAGCAGTACTTC
TRBJ1-5 | TRBD1 | TRBV11-2 | . | CASSLGGTGVNQPQHF | TGTGCCAGCAGCTTAGGGGGGACAGGGGTTAATCAGCCCCAGCATTTT
TRBJ1-2 | . | TRBV7-2 | . | CASSLFAGRANYGYTF | TGTGCCAGCAGCTTGTTTGCGGGCAGAGCTAACTATGGCTACACCTTC
TRBJ1-5 | . | TRBV27 | . | CASSISTGVDQPQHF | TGTGCCAGCAGTATAAGCACAGGTGTCGATCAGCCCCAGCATTTT
TRBJ1-5 | TRBD1 | TRBV6-1 | . | CASSERTGGQPQHF | TGTGCCAGCAGTGAGCGTACAGGGGGGCAGCCCCAGCATTTT
TRBJ2-5 | . | TRBV5-1 | . | CASSFQSEQETQYF | TGCGCCAGCAGCTTTCAAAGCGAACAAGAGACCCAGTACTTC
TRBJ2-7 | . | TRBV9 | . | CASSGWPRSYEQYF | TGTGCCAGCAGCGGCTGGCCTCGATCCTACGAGCAGTACTTC
TRBJ1-1 | . | TRBV7-2 | . | CASSLVGGRTEAFF | TGTGCCAGCAGCTTAGTTGGGGGCCGGACTGAAGCTTTCTTT
TRBJ2-2 | . | TRBV7-7 | . | CASSFLEINTGELFF | TGTGCCAGCAGCTTCCTCGAGATTAACACCGGGGAGCTGTTTTTT
TRBJ1-2 | . | TRBV13 | once | CASSLDSGVYGYTF | TGTGCCAGCAGCTTAGATTCAGGGGTGTATGGCTACACCTTC
TRBJ2-3 | TRBD2 | TRBV10-3 | . | CAISRAGVAFSSTDTQYF | TGTGCCATCAGTCGAGCGGGGGTCGCTTTCTCTAGCACAGATACGCAGTATTTT
TRBJ2-5 | TRBD1 | TRBV27 | . | CASSHQGAVETQYF | TGTGCCAGCAGCCACCAGGGGGCGGTGGAGACCCAGTACTTC
TRBJ2-5 | TRBD2 | TRBV28 | . | CASSGTSVLKERETQYF | TGTGCCAGCAGTGGGACTAGCGTGTTAAAGGAGAGGGAGACCCAGTACTTC
TRBJ2-7 | . | TRBV27 | . | CASSLSKAWSEQYF | TGTGCCAGCAGTTTATCAAAGGCATGGAGCGAGCAGTACTTC
TRBJ1-5 | TRBD1 | TRBV18 | . | CASSIGQGVYSNQPQHF | TGTGCCAGCTCAATCGGACAGGGGGTATATAGCAATCAGCCCCAGCATTTT
TRBJ2-7 | TRBD1 | TRBV11-2 | . | CASRRTGAYEQYF | TGTGCCAGCCGGCGGACAGGCGCCTACGAGCAGTACTTC
TRBJ2-1 | TRBD2 | TRBV5-1 | . | CASSLVGEGGNEQFF | TGCGCCAGCAGCTTGGTAGGGGAGGGAGGCAATGAGCAGTTCTTC
TRBJ2-7 | . | TRBV11-2 | . | CASSFIQIPYEQYF | TGTGCCAGCAGCTTTATACAGATTCCTTACGAGCAGTACTTC
TRBJ2-7 | . | TRBV28 | . | CASSPRQGTYEQYF | TGTGCCAGCAGTCCACGGCAGGGTACCTACGAGCAGTACTTC
TRBJ2-7 | . | TRBV7-9 | . | CASSRGAEHYEQYF | TGTGCCAGCAGCCGCGGGGCGGAGCACTACGAGCAGTACTTC